This T cell receptor (beta chain) was sequenced for a study of CD8 T cells in Susac syndrome. The wider study: At the time their blood was drawn, patients with Susac syndrome were either therapy-naive, on corticosteroids (with some of them also receiving intravenous immunoglobulin), or on intravenous immunoglobulin alone.

Remarks on this clonotype: Its antigen remains unknown.

This CDR3 region has 15 residues. The trim removed 4 bases at V and 1 base at J, leaving 4 bases unmatched. With random hexamers, 0.5 to 1 ug RNA was reverse transcribed. The amplification used immunoSEQ multiplex PCR on TCR beta CDR3; it spanned 54 Vbeta and 13 Jbeta. TCRdb itself ran the immunoSEQ multiplex PCR reads through MiXCR, one entry per CDR3 protein. In the table there are roughly 250,000 distinct CDR3 sequences, almost 97% of which are singletons. Study-wide results and caveats: The Susac syndrome CD4+ T cell repertoires displayed no clonal expansion.

The clonotype comes from a human donor with Susac syndrome. The genes are TRBV12-3 or TRBV12-4 and TRBJ1-1; 9 positions agree with TRBD1. Sequenced material: CD4+ T cells from PBMCs. Here the CDR3 reads CASSSEDRGNTEAFF. The CDR3 nucleotides are TGTGCCAGCAGTTCAGAGGACAGGGGGAACACTGAAGCTTTCTTT.